The 8 T cell receptor beta chains below all came from one sample that was sequenced in a study of CD8 T cells in ankylosing spondylitis. Points from the study as a whole: A motif in TCR beta, a set of eight highly homologous variants, appeared characteristic of ankylosing spondylitis blood.

TCRdb processed the 5' RACE reads anew with MiXCR; each CDR3 protein has one entry. Among about 750,000 distinct CDR3 sequences listed, around 19% were seen once. These TCRs are of unknown antigen specificity. Sequencing used blood, either unsorted or a sorted T cell fraction (not recorded which). These receptors were collected from a male donor with ankylosing spondylitis.

The chain combines TRBV20-1 with TRBJ2-7; tentatively, D is TRBD1 or TRBD2 (5 bases each). Trimming took 3 bases from V and 0 from J, leaving 15 bases between them. CDR3 size: 15 residues. Germline V gene data show CDR1 as DFQATT and CDR2 as SNEGSKA (reference sequence). The CDR3 nucleotides read TGCAGTGCTAGGCTCCCTATTGGGGGCTCCTACGAGCAGTACTTC. As protein: CSARLPIGGSYEQYF.

The V and J genes are TRBV12-3 or TRBV12-4 and TRBJ2-7; possibly TRBD2 for D (6 bases). CDR3 length: 13 residues. V lost 3 bases to trimming and J lost 9 bases, with 15 bases between them. CDR3 DNA: TGTGCCAGCAGTTTCCGCCGGGAGAGCGCGCAGTACTTC. It yields the protein CASSFRRESAQYF.

This rearrangement joins TRBV4-1 to TRBJ1-1, with a tentative D call TRBD1 (6 bases). The CDR3 is 15 amino acids. V lost 0 bases, J lost 6 bases, and 14 bases lay in between. Germline V gene sequence: CDR1 MGHRA, CDR2 YSYEKL. This CDR3 is CASSQEGAGYAEAFF. The CDR3, as DNA: TGCGCCAGCAGCCAAGAGGGGGCAGGGTATGCTGAAGCTTTCTTT.

This clonotype was seen more than once but under ten times. The chain carries TRBV15 and TRBJ1-5; D not certain. CDR1 is LNHNV and CDR2 is YYDKDF in the germline V gene (reference sequence). V gave up 5 bases and J gave up 4 bases, with 9 bases separating them. CDR3 length equals 13 residues. The CDR3 reads CATSPRANQPQHF. The CDR3 nucleotides read TGTGCCACCAGCCCCCGGGCGAATCAGCCCCAGCATTTT.

This chain uses TRBV27 with TRBJ2-7; tentative D call: TRBD1 (5 bases). From germline, CDR1 is MNHEY and CDR2 SMNVEV (reference sequence). Deletions cut 5 bases from V and 4 bases from J, with 18 bases between. The length of the CDR3 is 15 residues. The CDR3 sequence: CASSRNWQGGYEQYF. In DNA, the CDR3 is TGTGCCAGCAGTCGGAATTGGCAGGGCGGTTACGAGCAGTACTTC.

This clonotype has at least ten counts. The CDR3 DNA reads TGCGCCAGCAGCCTGTTAATGGACACTGAAGCTTTCTTT. Protein product: CASSLLMDTEAFF. The rearrangement uses TRBV4-3 and TRBJ1-1; D gene uncertain. The germline V and J ends were trimmed by 4 bases and 3 bases, with 9 bases remaining between them. The germline V gene has CDR1 LGHNA and CDR2 YSLEER. CDR3 length equals 13 residues.

This clonotype appeared once. V usage is TRBV20-1 and J usage is TRBJ1-5, with D uncertain. Trimming took 3 bases from V and 6 from J, leaving 6 bases between them. Germline V CDR1 and CDR2: DFQATT, SNEGSKA (reference sequence). The CDR3 runs to 11 residues. The CDR3 reads CSARGIQPQHF. CDR3 sequence (DNA): TGCAGTGCTAGGGGTATTCAGCCCCAGCATTTT.

This clonotype was counted only a few times. The chain uses TRBV7-8 and TRBJ2-7; D is unclear. Germline CDR1 SGHVS, CDR2 FQNEAQ. V was pared by 4 bases and J by 3 bases, with 10 bases between. The CDR3 length is 13 residues. The chain's CDR3 is CASSSTSGYEQYF. The CDR3 DNA sequence: TGTGCCAGCAGCTCCACCTCGGGCTACGAGCAGTACTTC.